This T cell receptor beta chain was documented in a study of cytomegalovirus exposure and HLA in healthy donors. Findings of the study overall: Three of the chains that were CMV-associated were confirmed in vitro to be specific for CMV antigens. In a later analysis, first-cohort TCR clusters were found to tend to co-occur in the 90 to 150 validation repertoires. The study put 160 or so TCR beta chains on its list as cytomegalovirus-associated.

This table comes from immunoSEQ multiplex PCR, and its TCRdb copy is limited to in-frame clones, with some not included. The table has 71,000 or so clones, just under 95% seen once. This CDR3 comprises 16 residues. CDR1 is SQVTM, CDR2 ANQGSEA, per germline. The V segment lost 5 bases and the J segment 1 base; nucleotides outside the gene matches: 8. This clone came up once. As yet, its antigen is unknown. Sequenced input: PBMCs. The V and J genes are TRBV29-1 and TRBJ2-3, with 11 bases matching TRBD2. The receptor was derived from a man between 18 and 35 years old in good health and CMV-seropositive. CDR3 nucleotide sequence: TGCAGCGTTAATCCACTAGCGGGAGTTGGCACAGATACGCAGTATTTT. Translated: CSVNPLAGVGTDTQYF.